A selection of T cell receptor beta chains follows, all from one sample in a study of cytomegalovirus exposure and HLA in healthy donors. The protocol was immunoSEQ multiplex PCR, while the TCRdb copy is restricted to in-frame clones and leaves out a portion. This sample yields approximately 170,000 clones, of which 65% to 70% are seen a single time; approximately 4.5% belongs to the top ten. The sample taken for sequencing was PBMCs. These receptors were collected from a woman aged 18-30 years in good health and CMV-seropositive. Each CDR3 is given with its conserved first and last residue. The order of the fields is clone size, D gene, CDR3 length, J gene, V gene, CDR3 DNA, CDR3 protein. A D gene is named only where the DNA matches it firmly. A row's size may be missing; if present it is once, few, many or a size class.

>.|TRBD2|15|TRBJ2-1|TRBV15
TGTGCCACCAGTTTAGCGGGAGAGTCAGTTAATGAGCAGTTCTTC
CATSLAGESVNEQFF
>.|.|13|TRBJ1-1|TRBV5-1
TGCGCCAGCAGCTCGGACAGAGACACTGAAGCTTTCTTT
CASSSDRDTEAFF
>few|.|12|TRBJ2-1|TRBV5-6
TGTGCCAGCAGCTTGGAGGGGGTTGGGCAGTTCTTC
CASSLEGVGQFF
>.|TRBD1|13|TRBJ1-1|TRBV11-2
TGTGCCAGCAGGTGGACAGGGGCTGTTGAAGCTTTCTTT
CASRWTGAVEAFF
>.|.|14|TRBJ1-5|TRBV19
TGTGCCAGTACACTAGTAGGGAGCAATCAGCCCCAGCATTTT
CASTLVGSNQPQHF
>.|TRBD2|14|TRBJ2-1|TRBV7-6
TGTGCCAGCAGCCGACTAGCGGGCAACAATGAGCAGTTCTTC
CASSRLAGNNEQFF
>.|TRBD2|14|TRBJ2-5|TRBV6-5
TGTGCCAGCAGGTACTCGGGGGGAATCGAGACCCAGTACTTC
CASRYSGGIETQYF
>once|.|17|TRBJ1-1|TRBV9
TGTGCCAGCAGCGTAGATAGTCGGTCAGGGTTACGCACTGAAGCTTTCTTT
CASSVDSRSGLRTEAFF
>.|.|13|TRBJ2-7|TRBV7-9
TGTGCCAGCAGCTTAACCGCCTCCTACGAGCAGTACTTC
CASSLTASYEQYF
>.|TRBD1|14|TRBJ1-5|TRBV19
TGTGCCAGTAGTTTCCGACAGGGGAATCAGCCCCAGCATTTT
CASSFRQGNQPQHF
>.|.|12|TRBJ1-4|TRBV29-1
TGCAGCGTTCGGGTTTATAATGAAAAACTGTTTTTT
CSVRVYNEKLFF
>.|.|15|TRBJ2-2|TRBV18
TGTGCCAGCTCACCGGGACTGCAGAAGGATCGGGAGCTGTTTTTT
CASSPGLQKDRELFF
>few|.|13|TRBJ2-7|TRBV14
TGTGCCAGCAGCCCCGTCGGGGGCTACGAGCAGTACTTC
CASSPVGGYEQYF
>few|.|14|TRBJ2-3|TRBV6-1
TGTGCCACCCGGAGGACAGCGACCACAGATACGCAGTATTTT
CATRRTATTDTQYF
>.|.|15|TRBJ2-1|TRBV7-9
TGTGCCAGCAGCCCCTCGGGATCTTCCTACAATGAGCAGTTCTTC
CASSPSGSSYNEQFF